The clone carrying this TCR beta chain was seen only a few times. The junction does not match germline at one end; this may be a read error. Amplified TCR beta CDR3 regions derived from RNA transcripts. In the first-round RT-PCR of the TCR CDR3, the HTBI primer set was used. TCRdb fed the multiplex PCR reads into MiXCR, producing one record per CDR3 protein. The sample consists of hundreds of thousands of distinct CDR3 sequences, around 38% of them appearing once. Germline values: CDR1 SEHNR, CDR2 FQNEAQ (reference sequence). The CDR3 is 15 amino acids. Those patients with uncontrolled infection, other autoimmune disease, pregnancy or lactation were excluded. Cells are PBMCs isolated from more than 8.5 ml of fresh blood. The data stem from a study of T cells in Graves' hyperthyroidism and ophthalmopathy.

The clonotype originates from a man between 18 and 35 years old with Graves' hyperthyroidism. Sequenced input: blood. The rearrangement links TRBV7-9 to TRBJ2-7; no firm D call. This CDR3 is CASSQAALPPYEQYF. For the CDR3, the DNA is TGCGCCAGCAGCCAAGCCGCACTACCCCCCTACGAGCAGTACTTC. The full variable domain, in which reference TRBV7-9 and TRBJ2-7 provide the parts outside the CDR3, is DTGVSQNPRHKITKRGQNVTFRCDPISEHNRLYWYRQTLGQGPEFLTYFQNEAQLEKSRLLSDRFSAERPKGSFSTLEIQRTEQGDSAMYLCASSQAALPPYEQYFGPGTRLTVT.